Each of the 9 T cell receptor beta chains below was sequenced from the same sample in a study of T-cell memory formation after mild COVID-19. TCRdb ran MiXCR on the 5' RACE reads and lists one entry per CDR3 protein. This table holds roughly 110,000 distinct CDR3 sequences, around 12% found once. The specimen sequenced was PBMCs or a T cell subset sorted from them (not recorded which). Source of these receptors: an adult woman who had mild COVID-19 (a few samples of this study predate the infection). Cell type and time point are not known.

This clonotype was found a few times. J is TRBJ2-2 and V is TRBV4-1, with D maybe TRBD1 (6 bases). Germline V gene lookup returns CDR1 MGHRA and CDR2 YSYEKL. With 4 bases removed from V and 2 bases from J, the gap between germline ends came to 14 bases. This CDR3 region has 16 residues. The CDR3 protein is CASSPRGTPNTGELFF. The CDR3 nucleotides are TGCGCCAGCAGCCCAAGAGGGACACCTAACACCGGGGAGCTGTTTTTT.

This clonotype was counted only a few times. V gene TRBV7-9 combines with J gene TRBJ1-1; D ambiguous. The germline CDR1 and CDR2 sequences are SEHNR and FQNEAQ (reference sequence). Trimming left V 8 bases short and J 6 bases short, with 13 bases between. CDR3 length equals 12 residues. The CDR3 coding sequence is TGTGCCAGCCGCGATCCACGACCTGAAGCTTTCTTT. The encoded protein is CASRDPRPEAFF.

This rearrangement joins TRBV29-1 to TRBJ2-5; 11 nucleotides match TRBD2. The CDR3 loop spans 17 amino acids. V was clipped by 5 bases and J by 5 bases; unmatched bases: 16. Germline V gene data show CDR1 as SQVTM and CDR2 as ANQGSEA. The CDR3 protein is CSVPPGLAGSAGETQYF. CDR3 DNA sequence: TGCAGCGTTCCCCCAGGACTAGCGGGTTCCGCGGGGGAGACCCAGTACTTC.

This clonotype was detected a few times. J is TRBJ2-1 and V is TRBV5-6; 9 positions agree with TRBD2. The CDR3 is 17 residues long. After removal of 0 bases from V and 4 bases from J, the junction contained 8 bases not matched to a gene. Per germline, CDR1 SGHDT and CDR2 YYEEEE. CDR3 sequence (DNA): TGTGCCAGCAGCTTGGCTAGCGGGGATCCGGGGTACAATGAGCAGTTCTTC. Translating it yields CASSLASGDPGYNEQFF.

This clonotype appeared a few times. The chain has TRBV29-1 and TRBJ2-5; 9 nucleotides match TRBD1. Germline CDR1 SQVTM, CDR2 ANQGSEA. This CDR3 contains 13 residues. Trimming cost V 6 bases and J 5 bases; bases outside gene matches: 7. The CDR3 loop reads CSVPRTGVETQYF. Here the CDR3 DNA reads TGCAGCGTCCCTCGGACAGGGGTTGAGACCCAGTACTTC.

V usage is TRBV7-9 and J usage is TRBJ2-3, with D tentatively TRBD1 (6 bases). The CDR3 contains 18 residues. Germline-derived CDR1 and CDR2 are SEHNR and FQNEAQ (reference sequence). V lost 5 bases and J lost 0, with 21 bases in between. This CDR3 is CASSTLGHHGRSTDTQYF. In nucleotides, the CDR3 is TGTGCCAGCAGCACCCTGGGACACCACGGACGAAGCACAGATACGCAGTATTTT.

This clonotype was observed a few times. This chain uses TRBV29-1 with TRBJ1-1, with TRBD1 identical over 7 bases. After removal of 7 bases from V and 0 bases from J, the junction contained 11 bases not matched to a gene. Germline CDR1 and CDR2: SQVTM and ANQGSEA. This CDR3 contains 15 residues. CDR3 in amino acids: CSDLPRQGMNTEAFF. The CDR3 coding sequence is TGCAGCGACCTCCCTCGACAGGGAATGAACACTGAAGCTTTCTTT.

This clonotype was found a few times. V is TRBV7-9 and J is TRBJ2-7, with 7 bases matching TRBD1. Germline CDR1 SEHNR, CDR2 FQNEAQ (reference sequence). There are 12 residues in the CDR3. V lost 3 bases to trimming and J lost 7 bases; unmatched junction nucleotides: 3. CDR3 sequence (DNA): TGTGCCAGCAGCTTTCAACAGGGGGAGCAGTACTTC. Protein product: CASSFQQGEQYF.

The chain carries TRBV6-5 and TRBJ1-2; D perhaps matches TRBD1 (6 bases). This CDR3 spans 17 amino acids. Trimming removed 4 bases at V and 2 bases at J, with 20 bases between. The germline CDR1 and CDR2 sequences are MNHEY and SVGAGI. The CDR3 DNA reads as TGTGCCAGCAGTTCTACTGCCGAGGGACAAGTCAACTATGGCTACACCTTC. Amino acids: CASSSTAEGQVNYGYTF.